Following are 3 T cell receptor beta chains from one sample sequenced in a study of blood T cell repertoires in COVID-19. Method: immunoSEQ multiplex PCR; TCRdb's copy keeps in-frame clones and lacks some. The table has tens of thousands of clones, about four fifths seen once. The sample taken for sequencing was peripheral blood. The receptors originated from a woman aged 60-70 years with acute or convalescent COVID-19.

The V gene is TRBV15, the J gene TRBJ1-5, with D hard to call. V lost 5 bases, J lost 5 bases, and 10 bases lay in between. The CDR3 has 13 amino acids. Germline CDR1 and CDR2: LNHNV and YYDKDF (reference sequence). CDR3 sequence reads: CATSANSDQPQHF. The CDR3 DNA is TGTGCCACCAGCGCCAACTCCGATCAGCCCCAGCATTTT.

This clone was recorded once. The V gene is TRBV19, the J gene TRBJ1-6; D uncertain. V dropped 5 bases and J dropped 10 bases, with 15 bases sitting between them. The CDR3 loop spans 14 amino acids. Germline V gene data show CDR1 as LNHDA and CDR2 as SQIVND (reference sequence). The CDR3 loop reads CASSLPSVGSPLHF. The CDR3 region has the DNA TGTGCCAGTAGTCTCCCATCAGTGGGCTCACCCCTCCACTTT.

V gene TRBV13 combines with J gene TRBJ2-2; the match to TRBD1 covers 9 bases. CDR3 length equals 17 residues. V shed 6 bases, J shed 2 bases, and the junction held 10 bases outside the gene matches. From germline, CDR1 is PRHDT and CDR2 FYEKMQ (reference sequence). The DNA for the CDR3 is TGTGCCAGCAGTGAAAAACAGGGGGCAAGCAACACCGGGGAGCTGTTTTTT. Its translation: CASSEKQGASNTGELFF.